The rows below give T cell receptor beta chains drawn from one sample of a study of shared clonotypes between healthy human individuals. TCRdb's table, derived via immunoSEQ multiplex PCR, lists solely in-frame clones and lacks some. The table includes 2 million to 2.5 million clones, 92% detected once. The source material was naive CD4+ T cells from PBMCs. These receptors were obtained from a man aged 18 to 30 in good health. Some clones in this sample may be carry-over from other donors' samples. The CDR3 runs from the conserved cysteine through the conserved F or W. Fields, in order: D gene, J gene, V gene, clone size, CDR3 DNA, CDR3 protein. The D gene is left open where the match is weak. Clone size appears in some rows only: once, few, many, or a class for an expanded clone.

D: .
J: TRBJ1-5
V: TRBV28
size: .
DNA: TGTGCCAGCAGTTTTGGCGTGGGGGGGCAGGGGTCCAATCAGCCCCAGCATTTT
CDR3: CASSFGVGGQGSNQPQHF

D: .
J: TRBJ2-7
V: TRBV9
size: .
DNA: TGTGCCAGCAGCGTAGAACGGGAGACCTACGAGCAGTACTTC
CDR3: CASSVERETYEQYF

D: .
J: TRBJ2-7
V: TRBV7-9
size: .
DNA: TGTGCCAGCAGCCCCACCTGGTCTCGGGACGGTTCCTACGAGCAGTACTTC
CDR3: CASSPTWSRDGSYEQYF

D: TRBD1
J: TRBJ2-1
V: TRBV19
size: .
DNA: TGTGCCAGTCGGACAGGGAACTACAATGAGCAGTTCTTC
CDR3: CASRTGNYNEQFF

D: .
J: TRBJ2-4
V: TRBV7-2
size: .
DNA: TGTGCCAGCAGCACGGGCCTCAAAAACATTCAGTACTTC
CDR3: CASSTGLKNIQYF

D: .
J: TRBJ1-5
V: TRBV5-8
size: .
DNA: TGTGCCAGCAGCTTTCCCAGTCAGCCCCAGCATTTT
CDR3: CASSFPSQPQHF

D: .
J: TRBJ2-3
V: TRBV19
size: .
DNA: TGTGCCAGTAGTATAGATCCGGCCAGGCAGTATTTT
CDR3: CASSIDPARQYF

D: TRBD2
J: TRBJ2-7
V: TRBV11-2
size: .
DNA: TGTGCCAGCAGCCCGGGACTAGCGTTCTACGAGCAGTACTTC
CDR3: CASSPGLAFYEQYF

D: TRBD2
J: TRBJ2-5
V: TRBV11-3
size: .
DNA: TGTGCCAGCAGCCAAGGACTAGCGGGAGGACGGGAGACCCAGTACTTC
CDR3: CASSQGLAGGRETQYF

D: .
J: TRBJ1-4
V: TRBV29-1
size: .
DNA: TGCAGCGTGGCCGGGGGACAAGAATCGGAAAAACTGTTTTTT
CDR3: CSVAGGQESEKLFF

D: .
J: TRBJ1-4
V: TRBV7-2
size: once
DNA: TGTGCCAGCAGCCAGCAGGGTTCGATCGGAAAACTGTTTTTT
CDR3: CASSQQGSIGKLFF

D: .
J: TRBJ2-2
V: TRBV7-9
size: .
DNA: TGTGCCAGCAGCTTAGTTGAGCTGTTTTTT
CDR3: CASSLVELFF

D: TRBD1
J: TRBJ1-1
V: TRBV6-1
size: .
DNA: TGTGCCAGCACCTCGGGACAGCGGGGCCACACTGAAGCTTTCTTT
CDR3: CASTSGQRGHTEAFF

D: TRBD1
J: TRBJ1-4
V: TRBV19
size: few
DNA: TGTGCCAGTAATCCTACCCAGGGGGCGGTCAAACTGTTTTTT
CDR3: CASNPTQGAVKLFF

D: .
J: TRBJ2-3
V: TRBV28
size: .
DNA: TGTGCCAGCAGTTTAGCAGGCAGTACAGATACGCAGTATTTT
CDR3: CASSLAGSTDTQYF

D: .
J: TRBJ1-2
V: TRBV28
size: .
DNA: TGTGCAAGCGCGGGGGTGGATGGCTACACCTTC
CDR3: CASAGVDGYTF

D: TRBD2
J: TRBJ2-4
V: TRBV5-5
size: .
DNA: TGTGCCAGCAGCTTGATCGTCGGACTAGAGGGCATTCAGTACTTC
CDR3: CASSLIVGLEGIQYF

D: .
J: TRBJ2-7
V: TRBV5-1
size: once
DNA: TGCGCCAGCAGCTTGTGGAGGGCCGGGTACGAGCAGTACTTC
CDR3: CASSLWRAGYEQYF

D: .
J: TRBJ1-5
V: TRBV28
size: .
DNA: TGTGCCAGCAGTTTACGAGGCTTCGGTGGTCAGCCCCAGCATTTT
CDR3: CASSLRGFGGQPQHF

D: TRBD1
J: TRBJ1-3
V: TRBV5-1
size: .
DNA: TGCGCCAGCGGAACAGGGGGCAGAAACACCATATATTTT
CDR3: CASGTGGRNTIYF

D: .
J: TRBJ1-1
V: TRBV6-1
size: .
DNA: TGTGCCAGCAGCAGGGACTTCTTAAACACTGAAGCTTTCTTT
CDR3: CASSRDFLNTEAFF

D: TRBD1
J: TRBJ2-5
V: TRBV5-5
size: once
DNA: TGTGCCAGCAGGCACCGACAGGGCCGAGAGACCCAGTACTTC
CDR3: CASRHRQGRETQYF

D: .
J: TRBJ1-2
V: TRBV21-1
size: .
DNA: TGTGCCAGCAGGTGGAGCGCTTGCTATGGCTACACCTTC
CDR3: CASRWSACYGYTF

D: .
J: TRBJ2-5
V: TRBV6-5
size: .
DNA: TGTGCCCCCGAACCCCTCGGGACCCCAAGGGCCCAGTACTTC
CDR3: CAPEPLGTPRAQYF

D: TRBD2
J: TRBJ2-3
V: TRBV7-2
size: .
DNA: TGTGCCAGCAGCTTAAGCCTAGCGGGAGGCAATACGCAGTATTTT
CDR3: CASSLSLAGGNTQYF

D: TRBD2
J: TRBJ2-1
V: TRBV14
size: .
DNA: TGTGCCAGCAGCCAGTTTGGCTTAGCGGGCCCCCCCTACAATGAGCAGTTCTTC
CDR3: CASSQFGLAGPPYNEQFF

D: .
J: TRBJ1-2
V: TRBV18
size: few
DNA: TGTGCCAGCTCACTCCGTGACAGCCCTGATGGCTACACCTTC
CDR3: CASSLRDSPDGYTF

D: TRBD1
J: TRBJ1-1
V: TRBV18
size: once
DNA: TGTGCCAGCTCACAGATGCGACAGGGGGTTGGCACTGAAGCTTTCTTT
CDR3: CASSQMRQGVGTEAFF

D: TRBD2
J: TRBJ2-7
V: TRBV28
size: .
DNA: TGTGCCACAAGGGGAGGGGGGACTAGAGGTTCCTACGAGCAGTACTTC
CDR3: CATRGGGTRGSYEQYF

D: .
J: TRBJ2-7
V: TRBV28
size: .
DNA: TGTGCCAGCAGTTTACCCCAAAGAGACGAGCAGTACTTC
CDR3: CASSLPQRDEQYF

D: TRBD2
J: TRBJ2-7
V: TRBV11-2
size: .
DNA: TGTGCCAGCAGCCCCCGTTCCGTACTAGCGGGTTCCTACGAGCAGTACTTC
CDR3: CASSPRSVLAGSYEQYF

D: TRBD1
J: TRBJ2-3
V: TRBV18
size: .
DNA: TGTGCCAGCTCACCGGCGGGACAGGGGAATACGCAGTATTTT
CDR3: CASSPAGQGNTQYF

D: .
J: TRBJ2-6
V: TRBV5-6
size: .
DNA: TGTGCCAGCAGCCCTGGGGCCAACGTCCTGACTTTC
CDR3: CASSPGANVLTF

D: .
J: TRBJ2-7
V: TRBV11-3
size: .
DNA: TGTGCCAGCAGCCGGGGGGCGGGAGAATCTTACGAGCAGTACTTC
CDR3: CASSRGAGESYEQYF

D: TRBD2
J: TRBJ2-7
V: TRBV9
size: .
DNA: TGTGCCAGCAGCCCCGGGGGGGACTATTCTTACGAGCAGTACTTC
CDR3: CASSPGGDYSYEQYF

D: TRBD1
J: TRBJ2-7
V: TRBV2
size: .
DNA: TGTGCCAGCACTCGGGACAGGGCTGGCGAGCAGTACTTC
CDR3: CASTRDRAGEQYF

D: TRBD1
J: TRBJ2-7
V: TRBV6-5
size: .
DNA: TGTGCCAGCAGTCCGACAGGGGGAGGGTACGAGCAGTACTTC
CDR3: CASSPTGGGYEQYF

D: .
J: TRBJ1-4
V: TRBV6-1
size: .
DNA: TGTGCCAGCAGTCAATTTAATGAAAAACTGTTTTTT
CDR3: CASSQFNEKLFF

D: .
J: TRBJ2-5
V: TRBV18
size: .
DNA: TGTGCCAGCTCAAAGCCCGGGGGAGAGACCCAGTACTTC
CDR3: CASSKPGGETQYF

D: TRBD1
J: TRBJ2-3
V: TRBV7-9
size: .
DNA: TGTGCCAGCAGCGCGAGTGGACAGGGCTTCACAGATACGCAGTATTTT
CDR3: CASSASGQGFTDTQYF

D: .
J: TRBJ2-7
V: TRBV5-1
size: .
DNA: TGCGCCAGCGGCTCGACAGATCCTAGTGAGCAGTACTTC
CDR3: CASGSTDPSEQYF